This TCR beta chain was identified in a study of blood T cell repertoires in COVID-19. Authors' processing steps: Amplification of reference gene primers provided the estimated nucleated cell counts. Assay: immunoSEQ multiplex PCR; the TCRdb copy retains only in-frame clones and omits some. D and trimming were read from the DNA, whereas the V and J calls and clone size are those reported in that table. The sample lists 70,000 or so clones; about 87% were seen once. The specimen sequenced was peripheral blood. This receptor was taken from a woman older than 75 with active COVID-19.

The CDR3 DNA sequence: TGTGCCAGCAGTCTCGGCGGGGCGAACACCGGGGAGCTGTTTTTT. Translating it yields CASSLGGANTGELFF. The J gene is TRBJ2-2, the V gene TRBV28; maybe TRBD2 (6 bases). Trimming stripped 5 bases from V and 0 bases from J, with 10 bases between. CDR1 is MDHEN, CDR2 SYDVKM, per germline. The CDR3 extends over 15 amino acids.